Each of the 14 T cell receptor beta chains below was sequenced from the same sample in a study of blood T cells in healthy people across ages. A second PCR, run for about 7 to 11 cycles, used a sample-barcoded 5' primer plus a J-beta primer mix. TCRdb itself ran the 5' RACE reads through MiXCR, one entry per CDR3 protein. Counted here are 1.5 million to 2 million distinct CDR3 sequences, about 39% occurring once; the ten biggest clones make up about 23%. The specimen was blood. The receptors originated from a human donor in good health.

Of note for this clonotype: Being one base from a much bigger clone, this may be a read error. The chain has TRBV11-1 and TRBJ2-5, with TRBD1 identical over 9 bases. The better agreement between TRBJ2-7 and the DNA end casts doubt on the J call. Germline V lookup: CDR1 SGHAT, CDR2 FQDESV (reference sequence). The CDR3 consists of 13 residues. The CDR3: CASSRRTGDEQYF. CDR3 in DNA: TGTGCCAGCAGCCGCCGGACAGGGGACGAGCAGTACTTC.

V gene TRBV10-3 combines with J gene TRBJ2-1; D is uncertain. This CDR3 region has 16 residues. V dropped 8 bases and J dropped 8 bases, with 25 bases sitting between them. CDR1 and CDR2 from the germline V gene are ENHRY and SYGVKD. The CDR3 loop reads CAIGNDRANAGHEQFF. The CDR3 coding sequence is TGTGCCATCGGAAACGACCGGGCTAACGCCGGCCATGAGCAGTTCTTC.

The chain carries TRBV14 and TRBJ2-5; D assignment may be TRBD1 or TRBD2 (5 bases each). CDR1 is SGHDN, CDR2 FVKESK, per germline. The CDR3 is made up of 16 amino acids. V lost 2 bases to trimming and J lost 1 base, with 14 bases between them. The CDR3 region has the DNA TGTGCCAGCAGCCAACTGCACTTCGGGGCCCAAGAGACCCAGTACTTC. It is translated as CASSQLHFGAQETQYF.

This chain links TRBV18 with TRBJ1-1; D gene unclear. V was pared by 8 bases and J by 0 bases, with 10 bases between. From germline, CDR1 is KGHSH and CDR2 LQKENI. The CDR3 sequence is 13 residues long. The CDR3 DNA follows: TGTGCCAGCCAAAGTCAGGTGAACACTGAAGCTTTCTTT. Amino acids: CASQSQVNTEAFF.

This clonotype occurred a few times. The CDR3 reads CASSGGFDVTQYF. CDR3 DNA: TGTGCCAGCAGTGGGGGGTTCGATGTGACCCAGTACTTC. This chain connects TRBV2 to TRBJ2-5; D is tentatively TRBD1 or TRBD2 (5 bases each). CDR1 is SNHLY and CDR2 is FYNNEI in the germline V gene. This CDR3 is built from 13 residues. Trimming stripped 4 bases from V and 7 bases from J, with 13 bases between. The whole variable domain, remainder taken from reference TRBV2 and TRBJ2-5, is EPEVTQTPSHQVTQMGQEVILRCVPISNHLYFYWYRQILGQKVEFLVSFYNNEISEKSEIFDDQFSVERPDGSNFTLKIRSTKLEDSAMYFCASSGGFDVTQYFGPGTRLLVL.

The chain links TRBV20-1 to TRBJ2-5; the D is unclear. Per germline, CDR1 DFQATT and CDR2 SNEGSKA (reference sequence). V was cut by 0 bases and J by 5 bases, with 13 bases left in between. This CDR3 is 14 amino acids long. The chain's CDR3 is CSARELGSRETQYF. The DNA of the CDR3 is TGCAGTGCTAGAGAGCTGGGCTCCCGGGAGACCCAGTACTTC.

The chain recombines TRBV7-9 with TRBJ2-1; tentatively, D is TRBD2 (5 bases). CDR3 length: 15 amino acids. Deletions cut 6 bases from V and 0 bases from J, with 12 bases between. Germline V gene lookup returns CDR1 SEHNR and CDR2 FQNEAQ (reference sequence). The CDR3 spells CASSSEGRSYNEQFF. The CDR3 DNA reads as TGTGCCAGCAGTTCCGAGGGTCGCTCCTACAATGAGCAGTTCTTC.

The gene calls are TRBV5-1 and TRBJ1-6; D is unresolved. The germline gives CDR1 SGHRS, CDR2 YFSETQ. V lost 0 bases to trimming and J lost 8 bases, with 6 bases between them. The CDR3 is made up of 13 amino acids. The CDR3, as DNA: TGCGCCAGCAGCTTGGAGTGGGATTCACCCCTCCACTTT. Encoded protein: CASSLEWDSPLHF.

This clonotype was counted only a few times. The chain combines TRBV24-1 with TRBJ2-4; tentative D call: TRBD2 (5 bases). Matching the DNA end better, TRBJ2-7 makes the J call doubtful. CDR3 length: 14 amino acids. Germline CDR1 reads KGHDR; CDR2 reads SFDVKD. The CDR3 reads CATSEVGSGGEQYF. CDR3 in DNA: TGTGCCACCAGTGAGGTGGGCTCCGGAGGCGAGCAGTACTTC.

There are a few counts of this clonotype. The gene calls are TRBV6-2 or TRBV6-3 and TRBJ1-2, with 7 nucleotides matching TRBD1. Germline V gives CDR1 MNHEY, CDR2 SVGEGT. This CDR3 spans 18 amino acids. V trimming: 6 bases; J trimming: 4 bases; junction bases outside the gene matches: 20. CDR3 in DNA: TGTGCCAGCAGCCCGTCCTTGTTTAAAGGGACAGACTCCTATGGCTACACCTTC. Translation: CASSPSLFKGTDSYGYTF.

This chain joins TRBV5-8 and TRBJ1-2; D is perhaps TRBD1 (6 bases). The CDR3 consists of 16 residues. CDR1 is SGHTS, CDR2 YDEGEE, per germline. Trimming took off 0 bases at V and 6 bases at J, with 18 bases between the two ends. The CDR3 nucleotides are TGTGCCAGCAGCTTGGGGGACAAGGGGGACCTCGATGGCTACACCTTC. Protein: CASSLGDKGDLDGYTF.

The chain recombines TRBV6-6 with TRBJ2-3; 8 positions agree with TRBD1. Germline V gene data show CDR1 as MNHNY and CDR2 as SVGAGI (reference sequence). V was clipped by 5 bases and J by 3 bases; unmatched bases: 13. This CDR3 has 17 amino acids. The CDR3 sequence is CASSQGADRVGTDTQYF. As DNA, the CDR3 is TGTGCCAGCAGTCAAGGGGCGGACAGGGTAGGGACAGATACGCAGTATTTT.

V and J are TRBV7-9 and TRBJ1-2; TRBD1 matches 9 bases. Trimming cost V 5 bases and J 6 bases; bases outside gene matches: 10. CDR3 length: 15 amino acids. The germline V gene has CDR1 SEHNR and CDR2 FQNEAQ (reference sequence). CDR3 coding DNA: TGTGCCAGCAGCCAAACAGGGGGCGCAAAGCATGGCTACACCTTC. Its translation is CASSQTGGAKHGYTF.

This clonotype was seen only a few times. The chain has TRBV7-2 and TRBJ2-3; 8 nucleotides agree with TRBD2. Germline-derived CDR1 and CDR2 are SGHTA and FQGNSA. The J segment lost 2 bases and the V segment lost 2 bases, leaving 3 bases of the junction unmatched. The CDR3 contains 15 residues. CDR3 in amino acids: CASSLIGGDTDTQYF. For the CDR3, the DNA is TGTGCCAGCAGCTTAATCGGGGGGGACACAGATACGCAGTATTTT.